These 21 T cell receptor beta chains originate from one sample sequenced in a study of cytomegalovirus exposure and HLA in healthy donors. Use of 60 Vbeta and 13 Jbeta primers characterized the PCR. The method was immunoSEQ multiplex PCR; TCRdb's version includes in-frame clones alone and lacks a portion of them. The specimen's table records tens of thousands of clones. The sequencing sample was made of PBMCs. The receptor set was obtained from a male donor in good health and CMV-seropositive.

The chain carries TRBV29-1 and TRBJ2-2, with a possible D match to TRBD1 (5 bases). This CDR3 has 11 amino acids. V dropped 5 bases and J dropped 6 bases, with 7 bases sitting between them. Germline V gene sequence: CDR1 SQVTM, CDR2 ANQGSEA. CDR3 coding DNA: TGCAGCGTTCCGACAGCCGGGGAGCTGTTTTTT. This sequence encodes CSVPTAGELFF.

DNA of the CDR3: TGTGCTAGTGGTTATTCACCGGCTAGCGGACTAGACAATGAGCAGTTCTTC. Residues: CASGYSPASGLDNEQFF. This sequence joins TRBV12-5 and TRBJ2-1; 7 positions match TRBD2. V lost 4 bases, J lost 5 bases, and 14 bases stayed unmatched. This CDR3 comprises 17 residues. Germline V gene data show CDR1 as LGHNT and CDR2 as FRNRAP.

The rearrangement joins TRBV5-1 to TRBJ1-1; TRBD1 matches at 8 bases. The CDR3 runs 14 residues. In germline, CDR1 is SGHRS, CDR2 YFSETQ. Unmatched junction bases numbered 7, after V lost 4 bases and J lost 5 bases. CDR3: CASSQQGGQTEAFF. CDR3 DNA: TGCGCCAGCAGCCAACAGGGGGGACAAACTGAAGCTTTCTTT.

The rearrangement uses TRBV27 and TRBJ2-3; D might be TRBD2 (5 bases). CDR1 is MNHEY and CDR2 is SMNVEV in the germline V gene (reference sequence). The CDR3 totals 16 residues. V was clipped by 2 bases and J by 5 bases, with 17 bases between them. For the CDR3, the DNA is TGTGCCAGCAGTTTAATTTCGGTGGGTGGGAGAGATACGCAGTATTTT. This encodes CASSLISVGGRDTQYF.

The chain is built from TRBV30 and TRBJ2-1; 10 bases are a match to TRBD2. V was pared by 1 base and J by 8 bases, with 11 bases of the junction left unmatched. Germline CDR1 GTSNPN, CDR2 SVGIG (reference sequence). The CDR3 is 16 residues long. The CDR3 nucleotides are TGTGCCTGGAGTGGGTCCCTAGCGGGAGTTTTCTATGAGCAGTTCTTC. Its protein product is CAWSGSLAGVFYEQFF.

The CDR3 DNA is TGTGCCAGCAGTTCGCAGGGAAACACTGAAGCTTTCTTT. Translation gives CASSSQGNTEAFF. This rearrangement joins TRBV6-6 to TRBJ1-1, with D possibly being TRBD1 (5 bases). Deletions cut 4 bases from V and 2 bases from J, with 8 bases between. The CDR3 consists of 13 residues. Looked up from germline, CDR1 is MNHNY and CDR2 is SVGAGI (reference sequence).

This chain connects TRBV6-5 to TRBJ1-1; 7 bases are shared with TRBD1. The CDR3 runs to 14 residues. The V and J ends lost 7 bases and 1 base, in that order; junction bases with no gene match: 6. CDR1 is MNHEY, CDR2 SVGAGI, per germline. CDR3 in amino acids: CASINRGGNTEAFF. CDR3 DNA: TGTGCCAGCATCAACAGGGGAGGGAACACTGAAGCTTTCTTT.

The rearrangement links TRBV6-5 to TRBJ2-7; D remains ambiguous. The CDR3 loop spans 13 amino acids. The V end was cut by 7 bases, the J end by 3 bases, with 13 bases between. The V gene's germline CDR1 is MNHEY and CDR2 SVGAGI. CDR3 in amino acids: CASTRNGYYEQYF. CDR3 bases: TGTGCCAGCACGAGGAACGGATACTACGAGCAGTACTTC.

The CDR3 here is CSVEQGHNYGYTF. The CDR3 coding sequence is TGCAGCGTTGAACAAGGACATAACTATGGCTACACCTTC. The V and J genes are TRBV29-1 and TRBJ1-2; a weak D match, TRBD1 (5 bases). V was shortened by 2 bases and J by 1 base, with 8 bases between the two germline ends. CDR3 length: 13 residues. The V gene's germline CDR1 is SQVTM and CDR2 ANQGSEA.

The chain combines TRBV5-1 with TRBJ2-5; 7 nucleotides line up with TRBD1. CDR3 size: 17 residues. Germline trimming cut 0 bases from V and 3 bases from J; bases unmatched to any gene: 11. Germline V gene lookup returns CDR1 SGHRS and CDR2 YFSETQ. DNA for the CDR3: TGCGCCAGCAGCTTGGGAGCACAGGGGCCTACTAAAGAGACCCAGTACTTC. Translating gives CASSLGAQGPTKETQYF.

The chain couples TRBV4-3 to TRBJ1-1; 7 nucleotides match TRBD1. The CDR3 spans 16 residues. The V gene end was trimmed by 0 bases and the J gene end by 4 bases; junction bases not matched to a gene: 8. Germline values: CDR1 LGHNA, CDR2 YSLEER. The CDR3 region has the DNA TGCGCCAGCAGCCAAGATTTGACAGGGTGGGGCACTGAAGCTTTCTTT. Protein: CASSQDLTGWGTEAFF.

The rearrangement uses TRBV29-1 and TRBJ1-4; no firm D call. The length of the CDR3 is 14 residues. Trimming removed 4 bases from V and 6 bases from J, with 15 bases in between. CDR1 and CDR2 (germline): SQVTM, ANQGSEA. DNA for the CDR3: TGCAGCGTTGGAAATCAGGTTTCGTATGAAAAACTGTTTTTT. Its protein is CSVGNQVSYEKLFF. Supplemented by reference TRBV29-1 and TRBJ1-4, the full variable domain reads SAVISQKPSRDICQRGTSLTIQCQVDSQVTMMFWYRQQPGQSLTLIATANQGSEATYESGFVIDKFPISRPNLTFSTLTVSNMSPEDSSIYLCSVGNQVSYEKLFFGSGTQLSVL.

CDR3 nucleotide sequence: TGCGCCAGCAGCCCCGATGGGGTTAAGGGGATGAACACTGAAGCTTTCTTT. Amino acids: CASSPDGVKGMNTEAFF. This chain links TRBV5-1 with TRBJ1-1; the D gene is possibly TRBD1 (5 bases). V was cut by 4 bases and J by 0 bases, with 19 bases left in between. The CDR3 consists of 17 residues. Germline lookup yields CDR1 SGHRS and CDR2 YFSETQ.

V and J are TRBV5-1 and TRBJ2-4, with a tentative D call TRBD1 (6 bases). The germline V gene has CDR1 SGHRS and CDR2 YFSETQ. The CDR3 totals 12 residues. Trimming left V 4 bases short and J 15 bases short, with 17 bases between. The chain's CDR3 is CASSEPNARGYF. CDR3 DNA sequence: TGCGCCAGCAGCGAACCCAATGCCAGGGGGTACTTC. Full variable domain (missing parts from reference TRBV5-1 and TRBJ2-4): KAGVTQTPRYLIKTRGQQVTLSCSPISGHRSVSWYQQTPGQGLQFLFEYFSETQRNKGNFPGRFSGRQFSNSRSEMNVSTLELGDSALYLCASSEPNARGYFGAGTRLSVL.

The chain is built from TRBV18 and TRBJ1-5; D is ambiguous. There are 16 residues in the CDR3. Germline V CDR1 and CDR2: KGHSH, LQKENI. V was trimmed by 4 bases and J by 0 bases, leaving 13 bases between them. CDR3 amino acids: CASSQSPGNSNQPQHF. DNA of the CDR3: TGTGCCAGCTCACAGAGCCCGGGGAATAGCAATCAGCCCCAGCATTTT. The full variable domain, with the rest looked up from reference TRBV18 and TRBJ1-5, is NAGVMQNPRHLVRRRGQEARLRCSPMKGHSHVYWYRQLPEEGLKFMVYLQKENIIDESGMPKERFSAEFPKEGPSILRIQQVVRGDSAAYFCASSQSPGNSNQPQHFGDGTRLSIL.

V usage is TRBV29-1 and J usage is TRBJ1-1; the D gene is possibly TRBD1 (6 bases). CDR3 size: 14 residues. Germline lookup yields CDR1 SQVTM and CDR2 ANQGSEA. Deletions cut 5 bases from V and 2 bases from J, with 15 bases between. The CDR3 is CSVITGSVNTEAFF. The CDR3 bases are TGCAGCGTTATAACAGGGTCTGTTAACACTGAAGCTTTCTTT.

The chain is built from TRBV19 and TRBJ2-7; no firm D call. In germline, CDR1 is LNHDA, CDR2 SQIVND (reference sequence). The CDR3 contains 12 residues. V lost 6 bases and J lost 6, with 12 bases in between. The CDR3 is CASSSTFVEQYF. The CDR3 coding sequence is TGTGCCAGTAGCTCGACTTTTGTCGAGCAGTACTTC.

The chain links TRBV29-1 to TRBJ2-5; TRBD2 matches at 7 bases. The CDR3 loop spans 12 amino acids. Germline CDR1 is SQVTM and CDR2 is ANQGSEA. The V and J ends lost 4 bases and 2 bases, in that order; junction bases with no gene match: 1. The DNA of the CDR3 is TGCAGCGTTGGGGGGGGGCAAGAGACCCAGTACTTC. The encoded protein is CSVGGGQETQYF.

V is TRBV4-1 and J is TRBJ1-1; D not resolved. With 1 base removed from V and 1 base from J, the gap between germline ends came to 10 bases. In germline, CDR1 is MGHRA, CDR2 YSYEKL. This CDR3 is built from 15 residues. CDR3 coding DNA: TGCGCCAGCAGCCAAGGAGCGACGGGGAACACTGAAGCTTTCTTT. Encoded protein: CASSQGATGNTEAFF.

V is TRBV19 and J is TRBJ2-7; D is unclear. Germline V gene data show CDR1 as LNHDA and CDR2 as SQIVND (reference sequence). The germline V and J ends were trimmed by 3 bases and 0 bases, with 9 bases remaining between them. CDR3 length: 14 residues. The CDR3 DNA follows: TGTGCCAGTAGTATCTCTAGATTCTCCTACGAGCAGTACTTC. Protein product: CASSISRFSYEQYF. The whole variable domain, filled in from reference TRBV19 and TRBJ2-7, reads DGGITQSPKYLFRKEGQNVTLSCEQNLNHDAMYWYRQDPGQGLRLIYYSQIVNDFQKGDIAEGYSVSREKKESFPLTVTSAQKNPTAFYLCASSISRFSYEQYFGPGTRLTVT.

The chain is built from TRBV7-9 and TRBJ1-1; no firm D call. The CDR3 is 15 residues long. CDR1 is SEHNR and CDR2 is FQNEAQ in the germline V gene (reference sequence). V was trimmed by 5 bases and J by 0 bases, leaving 13 bases between them. CDR3 nucleotide sequence: TGTGCCAGCAGCGCCCTTAGTTCACTGAACACTGAAGCTTTCTTT. This gives the protein CASSALSSLNTEAFF.